Here is one TCR beta chain with its context. Assay used: immunoSEQ multiplex PCR; TCRdb lists only in-frame clones, some missing. This table holds approximately 90,000 clones, 85% to 95% found once. This record comes from a study of T cell changes during pregnancy in multiple sclerosis. V shed 0 bases and J 1 base; nucleotides not matched to a gene: 0. The length of the CDR3 is 16 residues. The germline V gene has CDR1 SGHTA and CDR2 FQGNSA. The chain has TRBV7-2 and TRBJ2-2; 9 bases match TRBD1. The sample here was peripheral blood, taken after pregnancy. This sequence originates from a female donor with multiple sclerosis, enrolled in a pregnancy study. This CDR3 is CASSLAGQGNTGELFF. CDR3 in DNA: TGTGCCAGCAGCTTAGCGGGACAGGGGAACACCGGGGAGCTGTTTTTT.